This TCR beta chain was recovered during a study of T cell repertoires in cytomegalovirus infection. In the study overall: A matching HLA type, together with CMV infection, was signaled by public TCR beta signatures.

The study, taken as a whole, reports: CMV-specific TCR beta clonotypes restricted by HLA-C dominated the ex vivo response. Using cumulative public TCR beta family frequency, the authors identified those who carried CMV together with the relevant HLA.

TCRdb re-called the reads through MiXCR, storing one row per CDR3 protein. The top ten hold 9.5% to 15% of the sample, which has 800,000 to 950,000 distinct CDR3 sequences, 30% to 35% seen once. The length of the CDR3 is 14 residues. The germline CDR1 and CDR2 sequences are MDHEN and SYDVKM. Trimming cost V 5 bases and J 7 bases, with 17 bases left between them. The table lists this clonotype with a few counts. The antigen is undetermined. The J gene is TRBJ1-1, the V gene TRBV28; D unresolved. This sample comprised cultured CD8+ T cells from PBMCs, obtained from culture after CMV antigen stimulation. The receptor was derived from a human donor in good health (CMV status not recorded). Some clones in this sample may be carry-over from other donors' samples. CDR3 sequence: CASSHPDQADEAFF. The CDR3 DNA reads as TGTGCCAGCAGTCACCCGGATCAAGCTGATGAAGCTTTCTTT.